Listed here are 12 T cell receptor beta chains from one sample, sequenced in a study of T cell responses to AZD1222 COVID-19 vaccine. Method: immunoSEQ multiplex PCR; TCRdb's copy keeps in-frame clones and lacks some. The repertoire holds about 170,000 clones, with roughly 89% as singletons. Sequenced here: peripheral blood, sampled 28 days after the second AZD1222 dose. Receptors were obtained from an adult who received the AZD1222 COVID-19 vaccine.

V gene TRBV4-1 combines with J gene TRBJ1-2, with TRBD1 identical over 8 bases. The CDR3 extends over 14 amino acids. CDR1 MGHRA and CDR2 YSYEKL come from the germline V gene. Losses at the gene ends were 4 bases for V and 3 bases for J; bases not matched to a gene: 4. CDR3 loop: CASSLATGDYGYTF. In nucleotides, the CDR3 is TGCGCCAGCAGCCTAGCGACAGGGGACTATGGCTACACCTTC.

The CDR3 spells CASSPQGANEKLFF. DNA of the CDR3: TGTGCCAGCTCACCGCAGGGGGCGAATGAAAAACTGTTTTTT. J is TRBJ1-4 and V is TRBV18, with 8 bases fitting TRBD1. This CDR3 comprises 14 residues. The germline gives CDR1 KGHSH, CDR2 LQKENI. V was clipped by 3 bases and J by 5 bases; unmatched bases: 2.

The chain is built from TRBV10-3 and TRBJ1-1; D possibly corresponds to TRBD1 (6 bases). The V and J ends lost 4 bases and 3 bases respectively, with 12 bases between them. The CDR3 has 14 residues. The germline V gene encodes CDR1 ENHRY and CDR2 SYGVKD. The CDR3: CAISARGRDTEAFF. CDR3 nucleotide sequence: TGTGCCATCAGTGCGCGGGGGCGGGACACTGAAGCTTTCTTT.

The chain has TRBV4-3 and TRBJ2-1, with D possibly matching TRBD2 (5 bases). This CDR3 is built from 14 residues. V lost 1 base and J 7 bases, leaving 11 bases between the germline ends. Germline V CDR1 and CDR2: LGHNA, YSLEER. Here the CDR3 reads CASSQGALENEQFF. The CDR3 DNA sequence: TGCGCCAGCAGCCAAGGTGCACTAGAAAATGAGCAGTTCTTC.

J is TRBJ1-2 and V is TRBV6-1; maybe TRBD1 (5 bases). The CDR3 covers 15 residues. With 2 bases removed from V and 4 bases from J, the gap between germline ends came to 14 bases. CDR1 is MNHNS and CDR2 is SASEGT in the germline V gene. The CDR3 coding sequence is TGTGCCAGCAGTGAAAACCGGGCGGGACTCTATGGCTACACCTTC. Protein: CASSENRAGLYGYTF.

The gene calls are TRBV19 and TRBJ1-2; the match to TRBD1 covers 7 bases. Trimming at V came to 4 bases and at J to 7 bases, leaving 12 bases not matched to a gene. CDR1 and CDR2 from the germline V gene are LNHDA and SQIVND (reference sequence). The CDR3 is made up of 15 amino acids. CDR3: CASSTLPRDRGGYTF. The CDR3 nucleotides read TGTGCCAGTAGTACCCTCCCAAGGGACAGAGGTGGCTACACCTTC.

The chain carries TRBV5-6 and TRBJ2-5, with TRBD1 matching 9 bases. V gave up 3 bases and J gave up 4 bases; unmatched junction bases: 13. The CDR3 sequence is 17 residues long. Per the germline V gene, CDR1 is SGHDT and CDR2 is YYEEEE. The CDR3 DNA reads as TGTGCCAGCAGCTATGAGGCACCGGGACAGGGCGGAGAGACCCAGTACTTC. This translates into CASSYEAPGQGGETQYF.

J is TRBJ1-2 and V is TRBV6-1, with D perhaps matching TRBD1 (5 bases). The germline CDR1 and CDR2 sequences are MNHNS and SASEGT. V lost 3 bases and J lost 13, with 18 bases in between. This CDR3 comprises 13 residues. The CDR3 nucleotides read TGTGCCAGCAGTGACAGGGCCCCGACCACTTCCACCTTC. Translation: CASSDRAPTTSTF.

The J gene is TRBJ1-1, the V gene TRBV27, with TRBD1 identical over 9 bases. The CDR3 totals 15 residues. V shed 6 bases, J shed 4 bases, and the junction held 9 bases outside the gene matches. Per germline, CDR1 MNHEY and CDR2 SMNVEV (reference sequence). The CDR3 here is CASSYLGQGVTEAFF. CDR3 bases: TGTGCCAGCAGCTATCTGGGACAGGGCGTCACTGAAGCTTTCTTT.

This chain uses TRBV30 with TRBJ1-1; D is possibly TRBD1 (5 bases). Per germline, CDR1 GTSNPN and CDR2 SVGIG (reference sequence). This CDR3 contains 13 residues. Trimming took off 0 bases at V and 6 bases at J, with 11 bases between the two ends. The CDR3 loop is CAWSVAGIPEAFF. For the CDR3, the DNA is TGTGCCTGGAGTGTGGCAGGGATCCCTGAAGCTTTCTTT.

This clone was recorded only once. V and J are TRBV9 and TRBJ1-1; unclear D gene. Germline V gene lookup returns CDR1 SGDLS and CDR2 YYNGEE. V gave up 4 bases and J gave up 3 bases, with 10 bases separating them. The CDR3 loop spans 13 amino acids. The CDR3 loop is CASSQQWHTEAFF. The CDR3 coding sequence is TGTGCCAGCAGCCAACAATGGCACACTGAAGCTTTCTTT.

The CDR3 sequence is CASSLSYTGDYGYTF. CDR3 sequence (DNA): TGTGCCAGCAGTTTATCGTACACAGGGGACTATGGCTACACCTTC. The chain employs TRBV27 and TRBJ1-2; 7 bases agree with TRBD1. CDR1 MNHEY and CDR2 SMNVEV come from the germline V gene (reference sequence). Trimming removed 0 bases from V and 3 bases from J; junction bases left unmatched: 4. The CDR3 length is 15 residues.